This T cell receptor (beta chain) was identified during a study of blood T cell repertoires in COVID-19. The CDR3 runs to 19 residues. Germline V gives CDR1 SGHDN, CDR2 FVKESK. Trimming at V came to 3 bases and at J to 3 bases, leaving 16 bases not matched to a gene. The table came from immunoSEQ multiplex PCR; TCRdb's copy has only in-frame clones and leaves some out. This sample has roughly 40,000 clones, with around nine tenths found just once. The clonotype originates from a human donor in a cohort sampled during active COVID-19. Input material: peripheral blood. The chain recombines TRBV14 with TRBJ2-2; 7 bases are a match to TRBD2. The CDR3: CASSQGGGASTTYTGELFF. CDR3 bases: TGTGCCAGCAGCCAGGGGGGGGGAGCTTCGACCACTTACACCGGGGAGCTGTTTTTT.